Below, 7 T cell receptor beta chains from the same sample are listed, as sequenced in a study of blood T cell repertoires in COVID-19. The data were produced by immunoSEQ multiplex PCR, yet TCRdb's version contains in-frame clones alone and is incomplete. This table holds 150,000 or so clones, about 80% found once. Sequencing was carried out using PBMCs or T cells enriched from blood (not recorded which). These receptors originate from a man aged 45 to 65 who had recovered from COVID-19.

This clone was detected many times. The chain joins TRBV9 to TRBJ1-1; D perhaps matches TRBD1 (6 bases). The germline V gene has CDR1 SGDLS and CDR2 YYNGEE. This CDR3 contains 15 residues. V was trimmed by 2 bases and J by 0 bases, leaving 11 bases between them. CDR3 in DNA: TGTGCCAGCAGCGTCTCAGGGGATCTGAACACTGAAGCTTTCTTT. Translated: CASSVSGDLNTEAFF.

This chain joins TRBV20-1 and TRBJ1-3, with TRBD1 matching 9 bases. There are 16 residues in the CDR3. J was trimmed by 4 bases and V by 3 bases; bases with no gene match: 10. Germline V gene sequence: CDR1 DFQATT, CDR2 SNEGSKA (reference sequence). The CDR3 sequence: CSASPPQGAIGNTIYF. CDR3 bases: TGCAGTGCTAGTCCTCCACAGGGGGCTATAGGAAACACCATATATTTT.

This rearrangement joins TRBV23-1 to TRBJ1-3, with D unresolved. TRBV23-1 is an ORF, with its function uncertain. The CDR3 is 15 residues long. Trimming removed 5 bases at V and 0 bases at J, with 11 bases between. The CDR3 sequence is CASSFGCSSGNTIYF. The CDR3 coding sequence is TGCGCCAGCAGTTTCGGGTGTTCCTCTGGAAACACCATATATTTT.

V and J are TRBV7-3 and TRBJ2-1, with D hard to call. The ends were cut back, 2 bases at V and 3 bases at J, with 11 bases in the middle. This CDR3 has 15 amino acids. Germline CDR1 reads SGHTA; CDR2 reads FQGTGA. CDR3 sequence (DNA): TGTGCCAGCAGCTTATTGGCCGAAGACTACAATGAGCAGTTCTTC. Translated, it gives CASSLLAEDYNEQFF.

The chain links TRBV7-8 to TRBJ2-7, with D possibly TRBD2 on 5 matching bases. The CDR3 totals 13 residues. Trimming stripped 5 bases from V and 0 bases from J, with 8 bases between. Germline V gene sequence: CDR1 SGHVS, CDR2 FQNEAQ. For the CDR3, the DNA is TGTGCCAGCAGCCAGAGGGACTCCTACGAGCAGTACTTC. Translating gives CASSQRDSYEQYF. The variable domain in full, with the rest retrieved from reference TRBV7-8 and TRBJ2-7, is GAGVSQSPRYKVAKRGQDVALRCDPISGHVSLFWYQQALGQGPEFLTYFQNEAQLDKSGLPSDRFFAERPEGSVSTLKIQRTQQEDSAVYLCASSQRDSYEQYFGPGTRLTVT.

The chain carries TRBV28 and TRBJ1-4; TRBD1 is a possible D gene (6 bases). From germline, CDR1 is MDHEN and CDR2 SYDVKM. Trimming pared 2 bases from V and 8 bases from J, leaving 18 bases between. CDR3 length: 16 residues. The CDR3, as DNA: TGTGCCAGCAGTTTAATCCTTTCCAGGGGACCGGAAAAACTGTTTTTT. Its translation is CASSLILSRGPEKLFF.

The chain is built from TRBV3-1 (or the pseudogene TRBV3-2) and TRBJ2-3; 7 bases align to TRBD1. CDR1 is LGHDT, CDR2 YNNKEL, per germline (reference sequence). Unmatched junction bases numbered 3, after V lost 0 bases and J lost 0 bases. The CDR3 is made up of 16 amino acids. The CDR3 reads CASSQDSGGSTDTQYF. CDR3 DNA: TGTGCCAGCAGCCAAGATTCAGGGGGTAGCACAGATACGCAGTATTTT.